This T cell receptor beta chain was captured by sequencing in a study of T cells in Graves' hyperthyroidism and ophthalmopathy. TCR beta CDR3 region amplification was performed from RNA transcripts. First-round RT-PCR of the TCR CDR3 relied on the HTBI primer set. In TCRdb, the multiplex PCR reads were re-called with MiXCR into one record per CDR3 protein. Of 530,000 or so distinct CDR3 sequences listed, roughly 25% are singletons. Of note for this clonotype: Its antigen is currently unknown. The junction departs from germline at one end; a sequencing error may be responsible.

Overall study findings and caveats: From stable hyperthyroidism, ophthalmopathy was separated by a 13 V-J model. Blood also carried most thyroid clonotypes expanded above 0.001.

Germline V gives CDR1 MNHNS, CDR2 SASEGT. This CDR3 is 14 amino acids long. Sequencing was performed on blood. The rearrangement links TRBV6-1 to TRBJ2-7; 10 bases agree with TRBD1. The receptor was derived from a young woman with Graves' ophthalmopathy. As DNA, the CDR3 is TGTGCCAGCAGCCAAGGGACAGGGGCGGAGGAGCTGTACTTC. It is translated as CASSQGTGAEELYF.